This TCR beta chain was captured in a study of sequential checkpoint blockade in melanoma. About the research overall: Arm A got nivolumab then ipilimumab; arm B the reverse, 1:1. Maintenance nivolumab came after either treatment sequence.

The protocol was immunoSEQ multiplex PCR, while the TCRdb copy is restricted to in-frame clones and leaves out a portion. Of approximately 22,000 clones listed, around 70% are singletons. This CDR3 has 14 amino acids. Between the trimmed V and J ends, which lost 7 bases and 5 bases, there was a span of 17 bases. Germline values: CDR1 MDHEN, CDR2 SYDVKM. Treatment meaning: randomized to nivolumab then ipilimumab (arm A) or the reverse (arm B). Sorted cells were live CD3+CD8+, lacking CD19 and CD56, from PBMCs. V is TRBV28 and J is TRBJ1-1, with unresolved D. The sequencing used CD8+ T cells sorted from blood (inferred from file names), collected from a patient given nivolumab and ipilimumab in sequence. The receptor comes from a human donor with melanoma. The CDR3 region has the DNA TGTGCCAGCACCCCTCGGGCAGGAGGAACTGAAGCTTTCTTT. Encoded protein: CASTPRAGGTEAFF.